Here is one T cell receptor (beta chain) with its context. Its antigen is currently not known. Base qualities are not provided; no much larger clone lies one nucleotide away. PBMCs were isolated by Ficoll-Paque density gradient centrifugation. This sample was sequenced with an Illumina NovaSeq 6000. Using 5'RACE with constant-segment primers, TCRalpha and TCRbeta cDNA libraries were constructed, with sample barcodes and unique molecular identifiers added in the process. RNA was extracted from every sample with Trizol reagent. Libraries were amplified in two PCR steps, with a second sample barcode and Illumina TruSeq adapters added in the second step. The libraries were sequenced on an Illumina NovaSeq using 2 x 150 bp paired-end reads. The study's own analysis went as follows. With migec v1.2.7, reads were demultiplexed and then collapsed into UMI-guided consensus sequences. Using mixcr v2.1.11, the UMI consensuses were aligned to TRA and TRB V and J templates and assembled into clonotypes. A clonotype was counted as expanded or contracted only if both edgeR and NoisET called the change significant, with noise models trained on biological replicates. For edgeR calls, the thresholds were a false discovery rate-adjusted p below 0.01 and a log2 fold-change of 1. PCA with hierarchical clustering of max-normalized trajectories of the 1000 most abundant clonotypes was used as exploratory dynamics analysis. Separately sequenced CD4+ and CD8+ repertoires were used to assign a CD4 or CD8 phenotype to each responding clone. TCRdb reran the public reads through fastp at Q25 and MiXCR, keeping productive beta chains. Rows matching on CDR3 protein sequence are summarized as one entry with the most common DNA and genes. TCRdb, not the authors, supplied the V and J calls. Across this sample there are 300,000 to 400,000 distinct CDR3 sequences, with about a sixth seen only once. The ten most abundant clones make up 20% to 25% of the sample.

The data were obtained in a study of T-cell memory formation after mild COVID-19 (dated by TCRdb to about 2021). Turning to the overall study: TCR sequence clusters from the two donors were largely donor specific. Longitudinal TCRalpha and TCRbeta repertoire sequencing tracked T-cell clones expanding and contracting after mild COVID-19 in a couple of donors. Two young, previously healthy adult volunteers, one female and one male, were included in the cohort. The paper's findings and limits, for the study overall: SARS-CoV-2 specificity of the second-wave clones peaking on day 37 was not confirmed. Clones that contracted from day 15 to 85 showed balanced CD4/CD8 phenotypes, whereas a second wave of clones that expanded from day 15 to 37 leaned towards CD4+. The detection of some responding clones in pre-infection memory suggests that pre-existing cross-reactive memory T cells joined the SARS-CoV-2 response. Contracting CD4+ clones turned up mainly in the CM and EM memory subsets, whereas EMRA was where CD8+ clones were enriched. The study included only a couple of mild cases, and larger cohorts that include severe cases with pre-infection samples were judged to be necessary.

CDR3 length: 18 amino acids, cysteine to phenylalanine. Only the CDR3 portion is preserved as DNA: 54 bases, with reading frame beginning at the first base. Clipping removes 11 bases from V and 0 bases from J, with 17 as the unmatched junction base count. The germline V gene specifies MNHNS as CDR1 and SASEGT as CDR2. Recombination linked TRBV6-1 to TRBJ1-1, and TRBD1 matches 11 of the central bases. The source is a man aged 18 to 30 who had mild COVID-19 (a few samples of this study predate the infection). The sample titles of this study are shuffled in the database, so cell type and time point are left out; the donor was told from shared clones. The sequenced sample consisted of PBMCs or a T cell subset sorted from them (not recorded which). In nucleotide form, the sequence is TGTGCCTCCTGGACAGGGGGCTGGGCCTACTACATGAACACTGAAGCTTTCTTT. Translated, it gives CASWTGGWAYYMNTEAFF.